This record concerns one T cell receptor beta chain sequence. Its specificity is not known. This entry is derived from a study of T cell repertoires in cytomegalovirus infection. TCRdb reprocessed the reads via MiXCR and lists one record per CDR3 protein. The sample records about 570,000 distinct CDR3 sequences, around 40% being singletons. Germline lookup yields CDR1 MDHEN and CDR2 SYDVKM. Trimming took off 3 bases at V and 7 bases at J, with 7 bases between the two ends. CDR3 length: 11 amino acids. The gene calls are TRBV28 and TRBJ2-7; D call uncertain. The sample was cultured PBMCs, taken from culture after CMV antigen stimulation. This clonotype originated in a human donor in good health (CMV status not recorded). Some clones in this sample may be carry-over from other donors' samples. CDR3 protein: CASSLEWEQYF. The CDR3, as DNA: TGTGCCAGCAGTTTGGAGTGGGAGCAGTACTTC.